The present TCR beta chain was sequenced within a study of T cells in tuberculosis. The CDR3 is made up of 14 amino acids. CDR1 is MNHEY, CDR2 SVGAGI, per germline. The V and J ends lost 2 bases and 1 base respectively, with 8 bases between them. Here immunoSEQ multiplex PCR was the method, and the copy in TCRdb shows in-frame clones only, minus some. Here the sample spans about 34,000 clones, approximately 94% being singletons. The time point was: new active TB diagnosis, blood taken before or within 7 days of starting treatment. The chain recombines TRBV6-5 with TRBJ1-1; D possibly corresponds to TRBD1 (5 bases). Sequences were derived from PBMCs, sampled at tuberculosis diagnosis. The TCR comes from an adult with tuberculosis. This CDR3 reads CASSYGGTNTEAFF. In nucleotides, the CDR3 is TGTGCCAGCAGTTACGGGGGGACGAACACTGAAGCTTTCTTT.